This TCR beta chain is from a study of blood T cell repertoires in COVID-19 (dated by TCRdb to the early 2020s). At the level of the whole study: The collaborator samples originated in the United States, Italy and Spain and spanned the acute and convalescent phases of COVID-19. Where HLA class I and class II types were available, the types were taken from metadata supplied by the sample provider, not from assay-based typing. The samples were drawn from the first 160 participants of the ongoing ImmuneRACE study and from over a thousand subjects provided by 6 global collaborators. The sample metadata nearly always contained a de-identified subject ID, COVID-19 status, age in years and sex. Deeply sampled blood TCRbeta repertoires from subjects exposed to, actively infected with, or recovered from COVID-19 were included in the dataset. The prospective study material was composed of cDNA or gDNA derived from T cells, B-cell-depleted T cells, or PBMCs. The repertoires were released in a freely available public database meant as a resource for research on the immune response to SARS-CoV-2.

Enrolling through a virtual design, the prospective study's participants ranged in age from roughly 18 to 95 years and lived across approximately 25 United States geographic areas. To assign participants to cohorts, the prospective study relied on clinical history that participants themselves reported in a screening survey and a study questionnaire. Recovered participants in ImmuneRACE Cohort 3 were defined by two consecutive negative NP/OP PCR tests, clearance by a healthcare professional, or resolution of symptoms. In the prospective study, mobile phlebotomists collected whole blood, serum and a nasopharyngeal or oropharyngeal swab from each participant. Prospective study participants could optionally give additional blood draws and questionnaires over an approximately two-month period. Before DNA extraction, prospective study blood samples were shipped either frozen or at room temperature. Of note for this clone: Its antigen is not yet known. No base-level quality is on record; no much larger clone is a single base apart. Different DNA sequences within this sample yield the same CDR3.

TCRbeta CDR3 regions were amplified from genomic DNA by means of the immunoSEQ Assay, a bias-controlled multiplex PCR. As for the authors' bioinformatics: Nucleated cell counts per sample were estimated from amplification of reference gene primers within the assay. Sequence reads were collapsed and filtered to measure the absolute abundance of every unique TCRbeta CDR3 rearrangement. For each sample, productive Simpson clonality was calculated as the square root of Simpson's diversity index over productive rearrangements. TCRdb took this table from immuneACCESS and kept in-frame rearrangements with V and J called. Such tables lack part of the clones; where checked against another copy, unresolved V genes explain under half of the gap, and the rest is unexplained. The V and J calls and clone size were taken over from that table, and D and trimming were inferred from the DNA. The sample data list a few hundred thousand clones, and approximately 90% of these were observed just once. Of the sample, more than 0.95% falls within the top ten clones.

V loses 2 bases of germline sequence and J loses 3 bases, and the interval between the two ends is 7 bases. CDR1 and CDR2, looked up from the germline V gene, are MNHEY and SVGAGI. The CDR3, from cysteine to phenylalanine, totals 13 residues. Only the CDR3 portion is preserved as DNA: 39 bases, with reading frame beginning at the first base. Here is what the overall study found, with its caveats: How much clinical and demographic metadata was included differed by source and by participant, and the metadata was provided uncurated.

The specimen was PBMCs or T cells enriched from blood (not recorded which). Rearrangement joined TRBV6-5 to TRBJ1-1, and perhaps TRBD1 as D gene, on 5 matching bases. This sequence originates from a woman aged 18-29 years who had recovered from COVID-19. The sequenced DNA: TGTGCCAGCAGTTACCAGGGCTACACTGAAGCTTTCTTT. The resulting protein is CASSYQGYTEAFF.